These 26 T cell receptor beta chains originate from one sample sequenced in a study of T cell repertoires in cytomegalovirus infection. TCRdb re-derived calls from the reads in MiXCR, one entry per CDR3 protein. The table has 150,000 to 200,000 distinct CDR3 sequences, roughly 20% seen once. The specimen sequenced was PBMCs. These receptors all stem from a human donor in good health (CMV status not recorded). Some clones in this sample may be carry-over from other donors' samples.

This clonotype was counted many times. The rearrangement joins TRBV27 to TRBJ1-6; TRBD1 matches at 8 bases. V shed 3 bases, J shed 9 bases, and the junction held 7 bases outside the gene matches. The CDR3 is 15 residues long. In germline, CDR1 is MNHEY, CDR2 SMNVEV (reference sequence). CDR3 coding DNA: TGTGCCAGCAGTTTCGGACAGGGAGCGGGTTCACCCCTCCACTTT. Residues: CASSFGQGAGSPLHF.

The chain uses TRBV29-1 and TRBJ1-2; TRBD1 agrees at 9 bases. Trimming removed 6 bases from V and 4 bases from J; junction bases left unmatched: 6. CDR3 length: 13 residues. The germline CDR1 and CDR2 sequences are SQVTM and ANQGSEA. The CDR3 DNA sequence: TGCAGCGTAGTTTTGGACAGGGGCTATGGCTACACCTTC. Amino acids: CSVVLDRGYGYTF.

This clonotype was recorded many times. This sequence joins TRBV7-8 and TRBJ2-1, with TRBD2 matching over 12 bases. The CDR3 is 15 residues long. Germline-derived CDR1 and CDR2 are SGHVS and FQNEAQ. V dropped 5 bases and J dropped 6; count of bases not matched to a gene: 5. The CDR3 sequence: CASSLLAGGRNEQFF. In DNA, the CDR3 is TGTGCCAGCAGCCTTCTAGCGGGAGGGCGCAATGAGCAGTTCTTC.

There are many counts of this clonotype. The rearrangement joins TRBV7-3 to TRBJ2-3; TRBD2 agrees at 7 bases. Unmatched junction bases numbered 7, after V lost 5 bases and J lost 2 bases. The CDR3 has 15 residues. Germline loops: CDR1 SGHTA, CDR2 FQGTGA. CDR3 bases: TGTGCCAGCAGCCCCAAAGCGGGGCACACAGATACGCAGTATTTT. The encoded protein is CASSPKAGHTDTQYF.

The table lists this clonotype with a few counts. The chain employs TRBV20-1 and TRBJ2-1; 10 bases fit TRBD2. Per the germline V gene, CDR1 is DFQATT and CDR2 is SNEGSKA (reference sequence). V shed 5 bases, J shed 4 bases, and the junction held 5 bases outside the gene matches. CDR3 size: 14 residues. CDR3 sequence (DNA): TGCAGTGCTCCTGGACTAGCGGTTTACAATGAGCAGTTCTTC. Translated, it gives CSAPGLAVYNEQFF.

This clonotype was counted between two and nine times. The CDR3 DNA reads as TGTGCCAGCGGTAAGGGACAGATTTTGAATGAGCAGTTCTTC. Protein product: CASGKGQILNEQFF. This rearrangement joins TRBV7-8 to TRBJ2-1; 7 nucleotides agree with TRBD1. Trimming at V came to 8 bases and at J to 7 bases, leaving 11 bases not matched to a gene. The V gene's germline CDR1 is SGHVS and CDR2 FQNEAQ. The CDR3 is 14 residues long.

This clonotype was seen ten or more times. The chain employs TRBV29-1 and TRBJ2-1, with 8 bases fitting TRBD1. CDR1 SQVTM and CDR2 ANQGSEA come from the germline V gene. The J segment lost 3 bases and the V segment lost 4 bases, leaving 2 bases of the junction unmatched. CDR3 size: 13 residues. In DNA, the CDR3 is TGCAGCGTTGGAACAGGGGGCTACAATGAGCAGTTCTTC. Protein sequence: CSVGTGGYNEQFF.

V and J are TRBV19 and TRBJ1-5; D gene unclear. Germline CDR1 and CDR2: LNHDA and SQIVND (reference sequence). Trimming removed 2 bases from V and 6 bases from J, with 11 bases in between. The CDR3 spans 14 residues. Written as DNA, the CDR3 is TGTGCCAGTAGTATAAAGGCGGGGTCTCAGCCCCAGCATTTT. Translation gives CASSIKAGSQPQHF. Full variable domain (rest looked up from reference TRBV19 and TRBJ1-5): DGGITQSPKYLFRKEGQNVTLSCEQNLNHDAMYWYRQDPGQGLRLIYYSQIVNDFQKGDIAEGYSVSREKKESFPLTVTSAQKNPTAFYLCASSIKAGSQPQHFGDGTRLSIL.

The J gene is TRBJ1-4, the V gene TRBV2; D is uncertain. Germline CDR1 SNHLY, CDR2 FYNNEI. The length of the CDR3 is 15 residues. Between the trimmed V and J ends, which lost 4 bases and 2 bases, there was a span of 11 bases. The DNA of the CDR3 is TGTGCCAGCAGTGTAGGTGAACAGACTAATGAAAAACTGTTTTTT. Its translation is CASSVGEQTNEKLFF.

In the case of this clonotype: A much larger clone sits a single nucleotide away, making a read error possible. The chain recombines TRBV7-2 with TRBJ1-2, with D possibly being TRBD1 (5 bases). Germline V gives CDR1 SGHTA, CDR2 FQGNSA. Trimming cost V 5 bases and J 3 bases, with 13 bases left between them. The CDR3 runs 14 residues. In DNA, the CDR3 is TGTGCCAGCAGCACTACCCGGGGCGACTATGGCTACACCTTC. Translation: CASSTTRGDYGYTF.

There are a few counts of this clonotype. The CDR3 loop is CASSPGRTSAEYTGELFF. The DNA for the CDR3 is TGTGCCAGCAGCCCGGGGCGGACCTCGGCAGAGTACACCGGGGAGCTGTTTTTT. The rearrangement uses TRBV14 and TRBJ2-2; D may be TRBD1 or TRBD2 (5 bases each). The V gene's germline CDR1 is SGHDN and CDR2 FVKESK. The CDR3 has 18 amino acids. V shed 4 bases and J shed 3 bases, with 21 bases lying between them. The variable domain in full, completed from reference TRBV14 and TRBJ2-2, reads EAGVTQFPSHSVIEKGQTVTLRCDPISGHDNLYWYRRVMGKEIKFLLHFVKESKQDESGMPNNRFLAERTGGTYSTLKVQPAELEDSGVYFCASSPGRTSAEYTGELFFGEGSRLTVL.

The chain is built from TRBV5-1 and TRBJ1-4, with 7 bases that match TRBD1. The CDR3 loop spans 16 amino acids. Germline trimming cut 3 bases from V and 4 bases from J; bases unmatched to any gene: 9. The germline V gene encodes CDR1 SGHRS and CDR2 YFSETQ. DNA for the CDR3: TGCGCCAGCAGCTCCCAGGGGGTCGACCTTAATGAAAAACTGTTTTTT. Protein: CASSSQGVDLNEKLFF.

The DNA of the CDR3 is TGTGCCAGCAGCTTACGTCTAGATACGCAGTATTTT. This codes for CASSLRLDTQYF. The V gene is TRBV7-6, the J gene TRBJ2-3, with no clear D. Germline V gives CDR1 SGHVS, CDR2 FNYEAQ. Trimming left V 2 bases short and J 5 bases short, with 5 bases between. This CDR3 contains 12 residues.

This clonotype was counted between two and nine times. The chain is built from TRBV7-9 and TRBJ2-7; 8 bases agree with TRBD1. The CDR3 has 17 residues. The V and J ends lost 5 bases and 5 bases, in that order; junction bases with no gene match: 17. Germline CDR1 SEHNR, CDR2 FQNEAQ (reference sequence). The CDR3 DNA reads TGTGCCAGCAGCCCAATACCGGACCGGACAGGGTACGACGAGCAGTACTTC. Translation: CASSPIPDRTGYDEQYF.

This clonotype has just one count. The V gene is TRBV9, the J gene TRBJ1-1, with D perhaps TRBD1 (5 bases). Per the germline V gene, CDR1 is SGDLS and CDR2 is YYNGEE. With 6 bases removed from V and 4 bases from J, the gap between germline ends came to 13 bases. The length of the CDR3 is 13 residues. CDR3 residues: CASIRGGGTEAFF. DNA for the CDR3: TGTGCCAGCATCCGTGGGGGGGGCACTGAAGCTTTCTTT.

This clonotype turned up a few times. This chain links TRBV20-1 with TRBJ1-5; no firm D call. Trimming removed 1 base from V and 4 bases from J, with 11 bases in between. This CDR3 has 14 amino acids. Germline V gene data show CDR1 as DFQATT and CDR2 as SNEGSKA (reference sequence). The CDR3 region is CSARVRAPNQPQHF. CDR3 nucleotide sequence: TGCAGTGCTAGAGTCCGGGCTCCTAATCAGCCCCAGCATTTT.

V gene TRBV29-1 combines with J gene TRBJ2-5; no firm D call. The CDR3 extends over 16 amino acids. V lost 8 bases, J lost 5 bases, and 27 bases lay in between. CDR1 SQVTM and CDR2 ANQGSEA come from the germline V gene. As DNA, the CDR3 is TGCAGCACCTTAAGGGCTTCGACGGGTCCGAGGGAGACCCAGTACTTC. Residues: CSTLRASTGPRETQYF.

The rearrangement joins TRBV30 to TRBJ2-2; D gene unclear. The length of the CDR3 is 14 residues. V lost 7 bases and J 6 bases, leaving 18 bases between the germline ends. The V gene's germline CDR1 is GTSNPN and CDR2 SVGIG (reference sequence). The CDR3 loop reads CASKTADWAGELFF. The CDR3 DNA is TGTGCCTCGAAAACCGCCGATTGGGCCGGGGAGCTGTTTTTT.

This clonotype was observed a few times. The J gene is TRBJ2-1, the V gene TRBV12-3 or TRBV12-4; D remains unclear. This CDR3 has 13 residues. V shed 3 bases and J shed 6 bases, with 9 bases lying between them. This CDR3 is CASSFPPANEQFF. The CDR3 region has the DNA TGTGCCAGCAGTTTCCCACCAGCCAATGAGCAGTTCTTC.

This chain joins TRBV3-1 and TRBJ1-3; no clear D. This CDR3 is built from 15 residues. CDR1 is LGHDT and CDR2 is YNNKEL in the germline V gene (reference sequence). V was cut by 4 bases and J by 0 bases, with 10 bases left in between. The CDR3 sequence: CASSPGSVSGNTIYF. The DNA for the CDR3 is TGTGCCAGCAGCCCGGGGAGCGTCTCTGGAAACACCATATATTTT.

In its sample, this clonotype was seen many times. V gene TRBV7-6 combines with J gene TRBJ2-3; TRBD1 might be the D (5 bases). The length of the CDR3 is 14 residues. V lost 1 base to trimming and J lost 4 bases, with 9 bases between them. The germline V gene has CDR1 SGHVS and CDR2 FNYEAQ. The CDR3 sequence is CASSLVGAADTQYF. CDR3 sequence (DNA): TGTGCCAGCAGCTTAGTAGGGGCCGCAGATACGCAGTATTTT.

This clonotype was picked up many times. The J gene is TRBJ1-1, the V gene TRBV7-9; a possible D gene is TRBD1 (5 bases). V was pared by 0 bases and J by 2 bases, with 10 bases between. Germline V gene data show CDR1 as SEHNR and CDR2 as FQNEAQ (reference sequence). CDR3 size: 15 residues. CDR3 bases: TGTGCCAGCAGCTTAGCTGGACAAGCCAACACTGAAGCTTTCTTT. It translates to CASSLAGQANTEAFF.

The chain links TRBV3-1 to TRBJ2-1; D remains unclear. V was cut by 0 bases and J by 2 bases, with 11 bases left in between. The CDR3 consists of 16 residues. Germline V gives CDR1 LGHDT, CDR2 YNNKEL (reference sequence). Here the CDR3 DNA reads TGTGCCAGCAGCCAAGATGAGAGCATGGCCTACAATGAGCAGTTCTTC. Translating gives CASSQDESMAYNEQFF.

This rearrangement joins TRBV27 to TRBJ2-7; TRBD2 is a possible D gene (6 bases). Per germline, CDR1 MNHEY and CDR2 SMNVEV (reference sequence). This CDR3 is built from 13 residues. Trimming left V 6 bases short and J 2 bases short, with 11 bases between. The chain's CDR3 is CASRRSGPYEQYF. DNA of the CDR3: TGTGCCAGCAGGCGTAGCGGACCCTACGAGCAGTACTTC.

With respect to this clonotype: A much larger clone lies one base from this, so it may be a read error. The chain couples TRBV19 to TRBJ2-1, with 8 positions matching TRBD2. The germline V gene encodes CDR1 LNHDA and CDR2 SQIVND (reference sequence). The CDR3 has 13 amino acids. The CDR3 DNA follows: TGTGCATCAACGGGGGGGCCGGCTGTTGAGCTGTTCTTC. Translated: CASTGGPAVELFF.

This clonotype appeared a few times. The V and J genes are TRBV28 and TRBJ1-3; 7 bases match TRBD1. The CDR3 consists of 15 residues. Per germline, CDR1 MDHEN and CDR2 SYDVKM. V was clipped by 4 bases and J by 7 bases; unmatched bases: 10. In nucleotides, the CDR3 is TGTGCCAGCAGTTCCCCCGCCAGGGGGGGTAACACCATATATTTT. Translating gives CASSSPARGGNTIYF.